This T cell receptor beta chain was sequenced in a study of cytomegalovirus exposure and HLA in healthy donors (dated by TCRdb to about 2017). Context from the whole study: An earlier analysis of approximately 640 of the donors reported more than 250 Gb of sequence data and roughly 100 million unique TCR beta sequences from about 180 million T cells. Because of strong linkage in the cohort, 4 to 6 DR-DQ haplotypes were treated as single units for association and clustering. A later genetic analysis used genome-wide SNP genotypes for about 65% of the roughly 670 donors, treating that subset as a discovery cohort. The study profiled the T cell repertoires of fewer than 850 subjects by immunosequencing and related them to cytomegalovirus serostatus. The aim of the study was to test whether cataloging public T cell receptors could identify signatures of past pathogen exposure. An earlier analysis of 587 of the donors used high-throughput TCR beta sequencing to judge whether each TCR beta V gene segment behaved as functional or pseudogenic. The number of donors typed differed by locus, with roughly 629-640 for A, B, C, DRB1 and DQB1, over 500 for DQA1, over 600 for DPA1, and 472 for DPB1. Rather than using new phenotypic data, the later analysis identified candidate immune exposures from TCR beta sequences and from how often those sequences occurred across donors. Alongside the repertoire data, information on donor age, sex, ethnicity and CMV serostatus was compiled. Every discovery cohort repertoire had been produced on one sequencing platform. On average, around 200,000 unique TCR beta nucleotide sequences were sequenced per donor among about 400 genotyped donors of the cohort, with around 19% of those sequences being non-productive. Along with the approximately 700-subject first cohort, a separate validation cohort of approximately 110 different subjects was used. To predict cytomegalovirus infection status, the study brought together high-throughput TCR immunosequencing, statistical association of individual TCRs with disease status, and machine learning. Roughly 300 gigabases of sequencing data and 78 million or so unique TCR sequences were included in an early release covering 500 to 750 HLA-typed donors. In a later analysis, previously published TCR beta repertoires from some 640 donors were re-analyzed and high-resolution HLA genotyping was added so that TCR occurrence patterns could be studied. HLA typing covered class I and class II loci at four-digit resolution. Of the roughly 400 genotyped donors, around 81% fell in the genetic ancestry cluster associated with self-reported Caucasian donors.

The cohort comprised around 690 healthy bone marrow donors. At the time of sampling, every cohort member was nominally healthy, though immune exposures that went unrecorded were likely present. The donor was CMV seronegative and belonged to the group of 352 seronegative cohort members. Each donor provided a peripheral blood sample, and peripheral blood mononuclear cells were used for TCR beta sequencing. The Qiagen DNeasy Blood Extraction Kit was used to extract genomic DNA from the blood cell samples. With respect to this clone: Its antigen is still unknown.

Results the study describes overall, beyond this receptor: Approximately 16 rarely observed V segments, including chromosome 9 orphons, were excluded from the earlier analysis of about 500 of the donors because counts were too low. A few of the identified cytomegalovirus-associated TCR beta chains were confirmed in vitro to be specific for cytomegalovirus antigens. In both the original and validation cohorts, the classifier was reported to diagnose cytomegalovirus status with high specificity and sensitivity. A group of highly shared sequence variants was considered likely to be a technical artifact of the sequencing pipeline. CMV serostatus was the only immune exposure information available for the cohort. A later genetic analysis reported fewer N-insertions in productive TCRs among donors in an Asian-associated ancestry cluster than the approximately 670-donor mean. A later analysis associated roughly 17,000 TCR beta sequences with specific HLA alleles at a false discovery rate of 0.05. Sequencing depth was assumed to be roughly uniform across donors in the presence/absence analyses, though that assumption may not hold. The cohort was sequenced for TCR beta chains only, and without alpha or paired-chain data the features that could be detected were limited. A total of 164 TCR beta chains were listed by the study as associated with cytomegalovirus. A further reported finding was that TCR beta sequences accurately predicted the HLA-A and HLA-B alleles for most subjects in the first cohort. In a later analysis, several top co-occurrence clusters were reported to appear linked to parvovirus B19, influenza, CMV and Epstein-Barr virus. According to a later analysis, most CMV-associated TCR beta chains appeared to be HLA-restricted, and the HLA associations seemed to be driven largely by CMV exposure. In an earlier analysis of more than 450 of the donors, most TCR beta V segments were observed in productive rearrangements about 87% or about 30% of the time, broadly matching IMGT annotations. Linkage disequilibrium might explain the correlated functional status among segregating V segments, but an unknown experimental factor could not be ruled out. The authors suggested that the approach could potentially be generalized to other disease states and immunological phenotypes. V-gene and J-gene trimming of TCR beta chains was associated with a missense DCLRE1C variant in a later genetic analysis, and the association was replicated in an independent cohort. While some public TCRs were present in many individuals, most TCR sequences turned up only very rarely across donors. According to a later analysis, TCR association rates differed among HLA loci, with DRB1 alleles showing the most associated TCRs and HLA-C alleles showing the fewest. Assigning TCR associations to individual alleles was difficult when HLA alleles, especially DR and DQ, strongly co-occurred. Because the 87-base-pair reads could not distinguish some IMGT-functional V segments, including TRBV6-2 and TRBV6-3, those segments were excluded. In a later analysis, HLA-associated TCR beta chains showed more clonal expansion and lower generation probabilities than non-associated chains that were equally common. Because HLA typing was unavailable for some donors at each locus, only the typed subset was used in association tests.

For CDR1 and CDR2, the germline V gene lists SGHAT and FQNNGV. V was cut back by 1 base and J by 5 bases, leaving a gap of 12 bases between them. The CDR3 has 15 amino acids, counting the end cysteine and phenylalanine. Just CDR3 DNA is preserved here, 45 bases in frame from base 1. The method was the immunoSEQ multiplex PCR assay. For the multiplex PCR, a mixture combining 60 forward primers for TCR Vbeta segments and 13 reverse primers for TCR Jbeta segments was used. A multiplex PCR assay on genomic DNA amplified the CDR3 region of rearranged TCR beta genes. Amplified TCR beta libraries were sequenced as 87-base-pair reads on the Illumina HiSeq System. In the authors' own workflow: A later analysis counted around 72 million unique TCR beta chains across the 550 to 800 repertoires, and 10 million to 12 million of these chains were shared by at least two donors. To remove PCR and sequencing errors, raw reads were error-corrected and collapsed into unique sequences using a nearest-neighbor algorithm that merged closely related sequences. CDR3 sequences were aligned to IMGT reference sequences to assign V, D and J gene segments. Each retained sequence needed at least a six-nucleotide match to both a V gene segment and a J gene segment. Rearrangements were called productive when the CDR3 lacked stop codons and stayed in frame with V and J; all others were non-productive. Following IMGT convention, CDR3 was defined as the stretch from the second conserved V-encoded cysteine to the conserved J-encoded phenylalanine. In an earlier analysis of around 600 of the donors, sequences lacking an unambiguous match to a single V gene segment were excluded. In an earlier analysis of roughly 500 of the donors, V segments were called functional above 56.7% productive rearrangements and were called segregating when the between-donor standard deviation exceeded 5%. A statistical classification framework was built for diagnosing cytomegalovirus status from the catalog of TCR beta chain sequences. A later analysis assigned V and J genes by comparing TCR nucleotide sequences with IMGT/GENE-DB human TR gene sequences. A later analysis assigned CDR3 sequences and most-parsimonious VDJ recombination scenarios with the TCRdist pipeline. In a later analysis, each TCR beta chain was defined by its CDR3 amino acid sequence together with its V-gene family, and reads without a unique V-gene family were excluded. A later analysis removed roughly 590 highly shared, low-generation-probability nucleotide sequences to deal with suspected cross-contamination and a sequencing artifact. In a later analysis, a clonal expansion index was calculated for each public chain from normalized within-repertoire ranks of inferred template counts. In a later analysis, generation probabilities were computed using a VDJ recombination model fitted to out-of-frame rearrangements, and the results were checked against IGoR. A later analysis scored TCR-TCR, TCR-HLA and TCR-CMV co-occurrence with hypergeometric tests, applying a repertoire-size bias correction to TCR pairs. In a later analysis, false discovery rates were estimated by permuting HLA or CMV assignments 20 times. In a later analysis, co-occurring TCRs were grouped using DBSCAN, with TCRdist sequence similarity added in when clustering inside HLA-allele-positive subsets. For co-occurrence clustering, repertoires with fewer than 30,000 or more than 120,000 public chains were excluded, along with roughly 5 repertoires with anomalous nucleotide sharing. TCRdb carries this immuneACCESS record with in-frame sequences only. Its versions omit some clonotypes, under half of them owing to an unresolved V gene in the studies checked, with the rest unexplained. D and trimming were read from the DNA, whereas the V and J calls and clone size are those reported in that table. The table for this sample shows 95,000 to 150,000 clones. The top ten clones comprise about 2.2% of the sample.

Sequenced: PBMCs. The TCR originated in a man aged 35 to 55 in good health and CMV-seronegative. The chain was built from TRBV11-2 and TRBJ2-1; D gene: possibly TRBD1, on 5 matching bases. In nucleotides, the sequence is TGTGCCAGCAGCTTAGGCCAGGGCAGGGACAATGAGCAGTTCTTC. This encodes CASSLGQGRDNEQFF.